Following are 10 T cell receptor beta chains from one sample sequenced in a study of siplizumab effects on memory and regulatory T cells. Clones were sequenced by immunoSEQ multiplex PCR, and TCRdb holds only the in-frame ones, with some missing. The data show tens of thousands of clones, 90% to 97% seen once. Material: naive CD8+ T cells sorted from blood. These receptors were taken from a human donor in good health.

The chain employs TRBV5-6 and TRBJ1-4; D might be TRBD1 (5 bases). The CDR3 is 14 amino acids. Between the trimmed V and J ends, which lost 3 bases and 5 bases, there was a span of 11 bases. Germline V gives CDR1 SGHDT, CDR2 YYEEEE. The CDR3 DNA is TGTGCCAGCAGCTGGGGGACGGGAAATGAAAAACTGTTTTTT. Translation gives CASSWGTGNEKLFF.

Remarks on this clone: This specimen includes other DNA sequences encoding the same CDR3. The chain has TRBV19 and TRBJ1-1; 8 bases align to TRBD1. CDR3 length: 15 amino acids. Germline CDR1 is LNHDA and CDR2 is SQIVND (reference sequence). After removal of 4 bases from V and 5 bases from J, the junction contained 9 bases not matched to a gene. CDR3 DNA sequence: TGTGCCAGTAGTAGGGAAGGACAGGGTCGGACTGAAGCTTTCTTT. Protein: CASSREGQGRTEAFF. Based on the CDR3 plus reference TRBV19 and TRBJ1-1, the full variable domain is DGGITQSPKYLFRKEGQNVTLSCEQNLNHDAMYWYRQDPGQGLRLIYYSQIVNDFQKGDIAEGYSVSREKKESFPLTVTSAQKNPTAFYLCASSREGQGRTEAFFGQGTRLTVV.

The V and J genes are TRBV10-1 and TRBJ2-3; 7 bases map to TRBD2. Germline CDR1 reads WNHNN; CDR2 reads SYGVQD (reference sequence). Trimming cost V 2 bases and J 1 base; bases outside gene matches: 0. The CDR3 spans 14 residues. CDR3 in amino acids: CASSELAGTDTQYF. CDR3 DNA: TGCGCCAGCAGTGAGCTAGCGGGCACAGATACGCAGTATTTT.

CDR3: CASRTGGYSNQPQHF. The CDR3 coding sequence is TGTGCCAGTAGAACAGGGGGTTATAGCAATCAGCCCCAGCATTTT. The chain joins TRBV19 to TRBJ1-5; 8 positions agree with TRBD1. V trimming: 6 bases; J trimming: 0 bases; junction bases outside the gene matches: 4. Germline values: CDR1 LNHDA, CDR2 SQIVND (reference sequence). There are 15 residues in the CDR3.

J is TRBJ1-6 and V is TRBV27; 7 bases map to TRBD1. The CDR3 runs to 14 residues. V trimming: 2 bases; J trimming: 7 bases; junction bases outside the gene matches: 2. The germline CDR1 and CDR2 sequences are MNHEY and SMNVEV (reference sequence). CDR3 nucleotide sequence: TGTGCCAGCAGTTTAGGAGGGGGCAATTCACCCCTCCACTTT. It is translated as CASSLGGGNSPLHF.

V and J are TRBV28 and TRBJ2-1; D unclear. The CDR3 is 12 amino acids. Germline V gene lookup returns CDR1 MDHEN and CDR2 SYDVKM. The V end was cut by 4 bases, the J end by 5 bases, with 6 bases between. CDR3 protein: CASSSLDNEQFF. The DNA of the CDR3 is TGTGCCAGCAGTTCCCTGGACAATGAGCAGTTCTTC.

The V gene is TRBV19, the J gene TRBJ1-2, with 9 bases lining up with TRBD1. The CDR3 loop spans 11 amino acids. Germline V gene sequence: CDR1 LNHDA, CDR2 SQIVND (reference sequence). Losses at the gene ends were 11 bases for V and 6 bases for J; bases not matched to a gene: 4. CDR3 loop: CAGTGGNGYTF. DNA of the CDR3: TGTGCCGGAACAGGGGGCAATGGCTACACCTTC.

The chain carries TRBV9 and TRBJ1-1; no reliable D call. CDR3 size: 14 residues. From germline, CDR1 is SGDLS and CDR2 YYNGEE. Trimming cost V 0 bases and J 0 bases, with 6 bases left between them. The CDR3 DNA reads as TGTGCCAGCAGCGTAGGGGAGATGAACACTGAAGCTTTCTTT. Its protein is CASSVGEMNTEAFF.

This clone has just one count. This chain links TRBV6-1 with TRBJ2-1; the D call may be TRBD1 or TRBD2 (6 bases each). This CDR3 spans 16 amino acids. Germline CDR1 is MNHNS and CDR2 is SASEGT. The V end was cut by 2 bases, the J end by 0 bases, with 11 bases between. The CDR3 protein is CASSEHRGLSYNEQFF. Here the CDR3 DNA reads TGTGCCAGCAGTGAACATCGGGGGCTCTCCTACAATGAGCAGTTCTTC.

The CDR3 bases are TGTGCCAGCAGCTTAGTTGGAGGTGTGGACTATGGCTACACCTTC. Its protein product is CASSLVGGVDYGYTF. The chain recombines TRBV7-9 with TRBJ1-2; no clear D. Trimming left V 1 base short and J 3 bases short, with 12 bases between. CDR3 length: 15 amino acids. Germline assignment: CDR1 SEHNR and CDR2 FQNEAQ (reference sequence).